The 12 T cell receptor beta chains given below trace back to one sample, sequenced in a study of CD8+ T cells in alopecia areata. Sequencing templates came from extracted RNA that was reverse transcribed into cDNA. Clones were read by immunoSEQ multiplex PCR, and TCRdb kept only the in-frame ones, dropping some. The table records 200,000 to 250,000 clones, 65% to 70% of them present only once. This sample comprised CD4+ T cells sorted from blood, obtained at week 0. The receptors were sampled from a human donor with alopecia areata.

This rearrangement joins TRBV9 to TRBJ1-6; no clear D gene. The CDR3 runs 14 residues. Trimming took 0 bases from V and 7 from J, leaving 8 bases between them. Germline CDR1 SGDLS, CDR2 YYNGEE. The CDR3 spells CASSVEHTNSPLHF. CDR3 coding DNA: TGTGCCAGCAGCGTAGAACATACAAATTCACCCCTCCACTTT.

V and J are TRBV9 and TRBJ1-1; D is undetermined. The CDR3 is 15 amino acids. Germline V gene sequence: CDR1 SGDLS, CDR2 YYNGEE. V shed 4 bases and J shed 2 bases, with 15 bases lying between them. CDR3 region: CASSPEGLVNTEAFF. In DNA form, the CDR3 reads TGTGCCAGCAGCCCCGAAGGGTTAGTTAACACTGAAGCTTTCTTT.

This chain joins TRBV6-5 and TRBJ2-7, with TRBD2 matching over 9 bases. This CDR3 is 15 amino acids long. After removal of 2 bases from V and 3 bases from J, the junction contained 5 bases not matched to a gene. Germline V gene data show CDR1 as MNHEY and CDR2 as SVGAGI. CDR3 sequence reads: CASSYDLAGLYEQYF. In DNA, the CDR3 is TGTGCCAGCAGTTACGACCTAGCGGGACTCTACGAGCAGTACTTC.

The rearrangement uses TRBV4-1 and TRBJ1-2; the D is unclear. This CDR3 region has 16 residues. Deletions cut 3 bases from V and 6 bases from J, with 20 bases between. Germline V gene lookup returns CDR1 MGHRA and CDR2 YSYEKL. CDR3 residues: CASSQATQFRTDGYTF. The CDR3 DNA is TGCGCCAGCAGCCAGGCCACCCAGTTTAGGACGGATGGCTACACCTTC.

This clone was seen a few times. The chain links TRBV29-1 to TRBJ2-2; 10 positions match TRBD1. The CDR3 is 16 residues long. After removal of 1 base from V and 7 bases from J, the junction contained 9 bases not matched to a gene. Germline V gene lookup returns CDR1 SQVTM and CDR2 ANQGSEA. The CDR3 region has the DNA TGCAGCGTTGAAGGGGAGGACAGGGGGAGTATCGGGGAGCTGTTTTTT. Its translation is CSVEGEDRGSIGELFF.

V and J are TRBV25-1 and TRBJ2-1; perhaps TRBD2 as D (6 bases). The CDR3 runs 11 residues. CDR1 and CDR2 from the germline V gene are MGHDK and SYGVNS. The germline V and J ends were trimmed by 4 bases and 14 bases, with 12 bases remaining between them. The CDR3 region has the DNA TGTGCCAGCAGTGGGCGGGGTCGAGAGTTCTTC. Translated, it gives CASSGRGREFF.

The chain couples TRBV2 to TRBJ2-6; D not certain. Germline CDR1 reads SNHLY; CDR2 reads FYNNEI. This CDR3 region has 17 residues. V dropped 2 bases and J dropped 4 bases, with 15 bases sitting between them. DNA for the CDR3: TGTGCCAGCAGTGAACGGCACACCGTGAGGGGGGCCAACGTCCTGACTTTC. It codes for CASSERHTVRGANVLTF.

This clone was observed a few times. The V gene is TRBV5-6, the J gene TRBJ2-7; D is perhaps TRBD1 or TRBD2 (5 bases each). The CDR3 length is 16 residues. Looked up from germline, CDR1 is SGHDT and CDR2 is YYEEEE. Trimming pared 0 bases from V and 2 bases from J, leaving 15 bases between. The CDR3 here is CASSLGPWGFPYEQYF. As DNA, the CDR3 is TGTGCCAGCAGCTTGGGGCCTTGGGGGTTCCCCTACGAGCAGTACTTC. Supplemented by reference TRBV5-6 and TRBJ2-7, the full variable domain reads DAGVTQSPTHLIKTRGQQVTLRCSPKSGHDTVSWYQQALGQGPQFIFQYYEEEERQRGNFPDRFSGHQFPNYSSELNVNALLLGDSALYLCASSLGPWGFPYEQYFGPGTRLTVT.

The chain joins TRBV4-2 to TRBJ2-3; no definite D call. In germline, CDR1 is LGHNA, CDR2 YNFKEQ. Trimming removed 4 bases from V and 4 bases from J, with 15 bases in between. The CDR3 runs to 15 residues. The CDR3 sequence is CASSPAGSQADTQYF. CDR3 bases: TGTGCCAGCAGCCCAGCCGGGTCTCAGGCAGATACGCAGTATTTT.

The chain uses TRBV30 and TRBJ1-1, with unresolved D. The CDR3 sequence is 13 residues long. The germline V and J ends were trimmed by 1 base and 5 bases, with 11 bases remaining between them. CDR1 is GTSNPN, CDR2 SVGIG, per germline (reference sequence). The CDR3 region is CAWSALTETEAFF. The DNA of the CDR3 is TGTGCCTGGAGTGCACTTACGGAGACTGAAGCTTTCTTT.

The J gene is TRBJ2-1, the V gene TRBV29-1; D gene unclear. Trimming removed 4 bases from V and 0 bases from J, with 16 bases in between. The CDR3 covers 16 residues. CDR1 is SQVTM and CDR2 is ANQGSEA in the germline V gene. CDR3 loop: CSVVPLGKSSYNEQFF. CDR3 sequence (DNA): TGCAGCGTTGTCCCCCTAGGTAAAAGCTCCTACAATGAGCAGTTCTTC.

The V call is TRBV7-8, the J call TRBJ2-7; D perhaps matches TRBD2 (5 bases). Germline V lookup: CDR1 SGHVS, CDR2 FQNEAQ. The CDR3 totals 14 residues. The V end lost 1 base, the J end lost 4 bases, and 11 bases lay between the germline ends. DNA of the CDR3: TGTGCCAGCAGCTTAGGGGGAGCTCAGTACGAGCAGTACTTC. Its protein is CASSLGGAQYEQYF.